The source of this T cell receptor (beta chain) is a study of T cell responses to AZD1222 COVID-19 vaccine. Whole-study results and caveats: Distributed over spike, vaccine-associated CD4 TCRs predominated at 160-218 and 743-854.

A word on this clone: What it binds is not known.

After removal of 6 bases from V and 4 bases from J, the junction contained 8 bases not matched to a gene. CDR1 and CDR2 (germline): MNHNY, SVGAGI (reference sequence). CDR3 length equals 14 residues. The table came from immunoSEQ multiplex PCR; TCRdb's copy has only in-frame clones and leaves some out. The sample includes 250,000 to 300,000 clones, around 93% of them seen just once. Here the sequenced sample was peripheral blood, taken 28 days after the second AZD1222 dose. This TCR came from an adult who received the AZD1222 COVID-19 vaccine. The V gene is TRBV6-6, the J gene TRBJ1-1; 7 bases map to TRBD1. In DNA form, the CDR3 reads TGTGCCAGCAGACCCCAGGGGGGGGGCACTGAAGCTTTCTTT. Encoded protein: CASRPQGGGTEAFF.